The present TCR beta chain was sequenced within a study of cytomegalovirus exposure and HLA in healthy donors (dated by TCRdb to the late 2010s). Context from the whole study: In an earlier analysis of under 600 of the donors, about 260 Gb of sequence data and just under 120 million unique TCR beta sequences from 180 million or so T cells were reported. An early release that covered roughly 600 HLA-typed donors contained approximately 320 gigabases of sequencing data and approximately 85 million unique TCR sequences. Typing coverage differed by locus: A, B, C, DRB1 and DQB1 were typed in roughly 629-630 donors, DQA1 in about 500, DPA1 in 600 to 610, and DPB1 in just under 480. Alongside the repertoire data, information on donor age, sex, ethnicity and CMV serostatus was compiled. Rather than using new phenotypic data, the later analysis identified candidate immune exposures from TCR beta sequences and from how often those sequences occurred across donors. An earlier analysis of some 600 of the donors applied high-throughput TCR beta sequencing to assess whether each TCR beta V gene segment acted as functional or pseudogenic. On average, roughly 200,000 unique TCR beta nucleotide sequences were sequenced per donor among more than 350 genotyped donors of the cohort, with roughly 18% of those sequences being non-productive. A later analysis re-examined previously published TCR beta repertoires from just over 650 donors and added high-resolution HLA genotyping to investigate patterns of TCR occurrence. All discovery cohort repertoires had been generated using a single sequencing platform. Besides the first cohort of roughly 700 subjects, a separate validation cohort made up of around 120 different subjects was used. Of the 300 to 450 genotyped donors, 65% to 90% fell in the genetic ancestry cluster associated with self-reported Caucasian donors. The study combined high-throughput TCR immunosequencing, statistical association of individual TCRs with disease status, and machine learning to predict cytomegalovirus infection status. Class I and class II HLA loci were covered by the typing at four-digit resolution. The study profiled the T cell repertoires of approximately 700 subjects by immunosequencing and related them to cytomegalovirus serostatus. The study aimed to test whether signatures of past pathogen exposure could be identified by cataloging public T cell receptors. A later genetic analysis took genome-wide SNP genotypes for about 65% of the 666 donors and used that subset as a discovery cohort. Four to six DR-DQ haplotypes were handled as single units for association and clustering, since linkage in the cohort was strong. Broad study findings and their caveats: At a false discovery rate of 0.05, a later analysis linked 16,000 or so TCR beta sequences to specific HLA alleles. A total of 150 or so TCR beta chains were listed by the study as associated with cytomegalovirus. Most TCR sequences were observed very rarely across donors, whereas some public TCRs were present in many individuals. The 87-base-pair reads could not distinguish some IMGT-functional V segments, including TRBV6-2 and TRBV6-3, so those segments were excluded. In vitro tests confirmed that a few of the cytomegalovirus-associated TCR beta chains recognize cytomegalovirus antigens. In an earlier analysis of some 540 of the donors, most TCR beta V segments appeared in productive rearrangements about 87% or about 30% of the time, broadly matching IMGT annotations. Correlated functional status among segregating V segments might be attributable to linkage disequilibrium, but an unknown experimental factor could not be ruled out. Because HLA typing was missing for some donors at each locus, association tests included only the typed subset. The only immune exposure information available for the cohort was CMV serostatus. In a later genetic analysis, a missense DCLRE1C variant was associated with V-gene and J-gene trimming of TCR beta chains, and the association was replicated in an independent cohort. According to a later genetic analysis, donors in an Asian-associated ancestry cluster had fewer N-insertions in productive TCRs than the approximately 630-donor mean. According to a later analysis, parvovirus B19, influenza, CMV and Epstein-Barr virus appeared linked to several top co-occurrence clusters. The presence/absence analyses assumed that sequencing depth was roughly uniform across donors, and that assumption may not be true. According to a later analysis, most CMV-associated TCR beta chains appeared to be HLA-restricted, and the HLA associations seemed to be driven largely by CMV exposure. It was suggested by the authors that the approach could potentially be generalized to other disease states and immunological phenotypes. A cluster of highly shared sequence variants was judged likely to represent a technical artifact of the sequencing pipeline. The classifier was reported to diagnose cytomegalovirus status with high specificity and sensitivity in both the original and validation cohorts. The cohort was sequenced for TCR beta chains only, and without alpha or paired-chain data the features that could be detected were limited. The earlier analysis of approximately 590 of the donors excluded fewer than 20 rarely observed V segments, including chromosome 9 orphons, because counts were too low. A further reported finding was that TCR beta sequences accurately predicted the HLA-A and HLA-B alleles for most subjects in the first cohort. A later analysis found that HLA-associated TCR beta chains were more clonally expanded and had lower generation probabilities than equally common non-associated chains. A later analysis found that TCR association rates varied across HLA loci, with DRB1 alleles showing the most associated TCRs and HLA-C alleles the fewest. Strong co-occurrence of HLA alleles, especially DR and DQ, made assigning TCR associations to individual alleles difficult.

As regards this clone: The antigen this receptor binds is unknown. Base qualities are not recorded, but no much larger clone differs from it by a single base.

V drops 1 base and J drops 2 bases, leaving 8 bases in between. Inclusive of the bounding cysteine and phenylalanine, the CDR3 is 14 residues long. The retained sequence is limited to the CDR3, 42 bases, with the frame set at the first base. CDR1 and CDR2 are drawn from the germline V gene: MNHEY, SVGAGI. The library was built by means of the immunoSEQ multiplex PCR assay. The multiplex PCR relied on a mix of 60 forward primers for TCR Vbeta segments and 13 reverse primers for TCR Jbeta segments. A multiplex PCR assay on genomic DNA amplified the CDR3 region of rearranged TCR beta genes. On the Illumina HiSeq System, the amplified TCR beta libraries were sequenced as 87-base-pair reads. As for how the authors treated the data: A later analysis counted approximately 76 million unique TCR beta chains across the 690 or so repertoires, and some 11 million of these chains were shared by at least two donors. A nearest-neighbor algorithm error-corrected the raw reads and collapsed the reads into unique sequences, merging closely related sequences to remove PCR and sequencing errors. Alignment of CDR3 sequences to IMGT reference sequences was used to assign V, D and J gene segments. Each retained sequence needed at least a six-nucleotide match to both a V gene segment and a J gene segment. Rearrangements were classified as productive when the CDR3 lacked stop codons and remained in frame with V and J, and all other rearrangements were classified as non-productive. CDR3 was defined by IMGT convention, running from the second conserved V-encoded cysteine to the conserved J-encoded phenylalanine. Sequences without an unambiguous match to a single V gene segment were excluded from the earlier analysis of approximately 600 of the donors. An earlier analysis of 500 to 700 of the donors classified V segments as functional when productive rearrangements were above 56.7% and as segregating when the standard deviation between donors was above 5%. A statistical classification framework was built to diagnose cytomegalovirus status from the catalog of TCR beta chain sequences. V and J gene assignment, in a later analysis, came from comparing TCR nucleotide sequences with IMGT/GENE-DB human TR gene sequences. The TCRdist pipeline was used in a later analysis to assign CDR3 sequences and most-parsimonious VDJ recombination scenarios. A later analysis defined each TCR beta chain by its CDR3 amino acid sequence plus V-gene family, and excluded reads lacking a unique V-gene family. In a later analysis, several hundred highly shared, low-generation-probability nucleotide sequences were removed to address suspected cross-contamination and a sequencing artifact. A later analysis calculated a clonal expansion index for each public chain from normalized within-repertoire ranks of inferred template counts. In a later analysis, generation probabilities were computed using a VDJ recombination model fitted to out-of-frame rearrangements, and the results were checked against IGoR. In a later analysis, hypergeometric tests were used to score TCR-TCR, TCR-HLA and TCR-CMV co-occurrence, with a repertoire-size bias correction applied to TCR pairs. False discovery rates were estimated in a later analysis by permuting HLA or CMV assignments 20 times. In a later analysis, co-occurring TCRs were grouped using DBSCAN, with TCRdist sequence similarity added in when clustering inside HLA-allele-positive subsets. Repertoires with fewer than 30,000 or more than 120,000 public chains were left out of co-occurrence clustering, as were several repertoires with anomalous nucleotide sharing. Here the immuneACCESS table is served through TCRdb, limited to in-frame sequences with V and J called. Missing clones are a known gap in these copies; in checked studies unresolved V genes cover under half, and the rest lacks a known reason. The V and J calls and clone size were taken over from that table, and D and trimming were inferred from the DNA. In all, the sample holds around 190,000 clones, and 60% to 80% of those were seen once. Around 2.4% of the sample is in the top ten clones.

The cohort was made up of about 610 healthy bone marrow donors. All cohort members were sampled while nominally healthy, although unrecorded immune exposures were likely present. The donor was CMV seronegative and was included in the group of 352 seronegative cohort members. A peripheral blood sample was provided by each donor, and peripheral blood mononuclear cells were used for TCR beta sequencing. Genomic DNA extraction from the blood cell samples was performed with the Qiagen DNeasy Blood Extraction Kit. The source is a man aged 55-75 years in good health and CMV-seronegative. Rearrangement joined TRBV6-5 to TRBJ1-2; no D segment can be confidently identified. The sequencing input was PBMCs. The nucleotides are TGTGCCAGCAGTTACTTTCCCAGAAACTATGGCTACACCTTC. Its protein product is CASSYFPRNYGYTF.